This T cell receptor (beta chain) is drawn from a study of T cell responses to AZD1222 COVID-19 vaccine. Study in general: Second-dose intervals of approximately 4 or approximately 12 weeks were pooled.

Between the trimmed V and J ends, which lost 7 bases and 0 bases, there was a span of 10 bases. The CDR3 totals 13 residues. CDR1 is MNHEY and CDR2 is SMNVEV in the germline V gene (reference sequence). General study results and limits: Of the AZD1222 recipients, only five to seven were seropositive at baseline. Spike-specific TCR breadth and depth went up after people got two AZD1222 doses. Mostly white British, mostly female donors; authors suggested clonal diversity may be underestimated.

This clone was recorded once. Its antigen remains unidentified. Here immunoSEQ multiplex PCR was the method, and the copy in TCRdb shows in-frame clones only, minus some. Of under 140,000 clones in the sample, 88% were seen once. The chain links TRBV27 to TRBJ2-7; tentatively, D is TRBD1 (6 bases). The sequencing here drew on peripheral blood, taken on day 0 of AZD1222 vaccination. The TCR was taken from an adult in good health. As DNA, the CDR3 is TGTGCCAGCACAGGGGTTTCCTCCTACGAGCAGTACTTC. This sequence encodes CASTGVSSYEQYF.